The 9 T cell receptor beta chains reported below all come from one sample, sequenced in a study of tumor-infiltrating lymphocytes in localized non-small cell lung cancer. Data came from immunoSEQ multiplex PCR; TCRdb stores just in-frame clones and leaves some out. The sample has over 9,500 clones, 66% seen once. Sequencing was done on a sample of lung tumor tissue. Receptors originate from a human donor with non-small cell lung cancer.

This clone was seen a few times. The V gene is TRBV5-4, the J gene TRBJ2-7; no reliable D call. Germline CDR1 is SGHNT and CDR2 is YYREEE (reference sequence). The CDR3 totals 13 residues. The ends were cut back, 4 bases at V and 0 bases at J, with 8 bases in the middle. The CDR3 here is CASSDQSSYEQYF. The CDR3 DNA follows: TGTGCCAGCAGCGACCAGAGCTCCTACGAGCAGTACTTC.

In its sample, this clone was seen a few times. The chain recombines TRBV30 with TRBJ1-3, with a possible D match to TRBD1 (6 bases). Germline CDR1 is GTSNPN and CDR2 is SVGIG (reference sequence). The CDR3 runs to 15 residues. Trimming took 0 bases from V and 2 from J, leaving 11 bases between them. DNA of the CDR3: TGTGCCTGGAGTGTTTTTGGGGGCACTGGAAACACCATATATTTT. Amino acids: CAWSVFGGTGNTIYF. Based on the CDR3 plus reference TRBV30 and TRBJ1-3, the full variable domain is SQTIHQWPATLVQPVGSPLSLECTVEGTSNPNLYWYRQAAGRGLQLLFYSVGIGQISSEVPQNLSASRPQDRQFILSSKKLLLSDSGFYLCAWSVFGGTGNTIYFGEGSWLTVV.

The CDR3 DNA reads TGTGCCAGCAGCCTGGGACATACTCAAGAGACCCAGTACTTC. This codes for CASSLGHTQETQYF. The rearrangement links TRBV5-5 to TRBJ2-5, with D possibly matching TRBD1 (6 bases). CDR1 and CDR2 (germline): SGHKS, YYEKEE (reference sequence). The germline V and J ends were trimmed by 4 bases and 2 bases, with 12 bases remaining between them. The CDR3 runs 14 residues.

By share of the sample, this clone is medium-sized. This chain links TRBV11-2 with TRBJ1-4; possibly TRBD1 for D (5 bases). Germline V gene lookup returns CDR1 SGHAT and CDR2 FQNNGV. Trimming removed 5 bases from V and 7 bases from J, with 14 bases in between. The CDR3 runs 14 residues. The DNA of the CDR3 is TGTGCCAGCAGCCTTGGGGGGGGAGGTGAAAAACTGTTTTTT. Translation: CASSLGGGGEKLFF.

The chain joins TRBV19 to TRBJ1-1; D perhaps matches TRBD1 (6 bases). Germline V gives CDR1 LNHDA, CDR2 SQIVND (reference sequence). V lost 7 bases, J lost 0 bases, and 12 bases lay in between. The CDR3 totals 14 residues. The CDR3 DNA reads as TGTGCCAGTAAAGTACAGGGAGTGAACACTGAAGCTTTCTTT. Translating it yields CASKVQGVNTEAFF.

V is TRBV11-2 and J is TRBJ2-4, with D perhaps TRBD1 (6 bases). The germline gives CDR1 SGHAT, CDR2 FQNNGV. V shed 3 bases and J shed 8 bases, with 11 bases lying between them. The CDR3 has 13 residues. The CDR3 nucleotides are TGTGCCAGCAGCTTCACAGGGCAAGACATTCAGTACTTC. It is translated as CASSFTGQDIQYF.

The J gene is TRBJ2-2, the V gene TRBV5-1; D possibly corresponds to TRBD1 (5 bases). From germline, CDR1 is SGHRS and CDR2 YFSETQ. The V gene lost 1 base and the J gene lost 0 bases, with 13 bases spanning the gap. This CDR3 region has 17 residues. The CDR3 nucleotides are TGCGCCAGCAGCTTGAGAGGTCAGGGAACGAACACCGGGGAGCTGTTTTTT. Protein: CASSLRGQGTNTGELFF.

CDR3 region: CAYASFREGYTF. The CDR3 nucleotides are TGTGCCTATGCTTCATTCAGGGAAGGCTACACCTTC. The rearrangement joins TRBV10-3 to TRBJ1-2; D is perhaps TRBD1 (5 bases). This CDR3 has 12 residues. The V gene's germline CDR1 is ENHRY and CDR2 SYGVKD. The ends were cut back, 11 bases at V and 8 bases at J, with 18 bases in the middle.

In this sample, this clone turned up once. Other DNA variants within this sample encode the same CDR3. The V gene is TRBV11-3, the J gene TRBJ2-2; 9 bases fit TRBD1. V dropped 5 bases and J dropped 3; count of bases not matched to a gene: 4. The CDR3 length is 15 residues. Germline lookup yields CDR1 SGHNT and CDR2 YENEEA. CDR3 region: CASSPGTGYTGELFF. In nucleotides, the CDR3 is TGTGCCAGCAGCCCGGGGACAGGGTACACCGGGGAGCTGTTTTTT. Full variable domain (remainder filled in from reference TRBV11-3 and TRBJ2-2): EAGVVQSPRYKIIEKKQPVAFWCNPISGHNTLYWYLQNLGQGPELLIRYENEEAVDDSQLPKDRFSAERLKGVDSTLKIQPAELGDSAVYLCASSPGTGYTGELFFGEGSRLTVL.